This T cell receptor beta chain derives from a study of T cell repertoires in cytomegalovirus infection. Study-level background: The authors used CMV epitopes that were HLA-C-restricted (recently identified) and HLA-B-restricted (well studied). It can be stated that public TCR beta signatures indicated CMV infection as well as a matching HLA type.

TCRdb reanalysed the reads using MiXCR and keeps one entry per CDR3 protein. The sample contains around 58,000 distinct CDR3 sequences, just over 20% of which appear only once. This clonotype has just a few counts. Its antigen is unknown. Study-wide results and limits: Clonotype analysis showed dominance of the ex vivo response by HLA-C-restricted CMV-specific TCR beta clonotypes. Carriers of CMV plus the relevant HLA were identified by cumulative public TCR beta family frequency.

The CDR3 length is 12 residues. The V end was cut by 10 bases, the J end by 6 bases, with 12 bases between. Germline assignment: CDR1 SEHNR and CDR2 FQNEAQ (reference sequence). V and J are TRBV7-9 and TRBJ2-2; D remains unclear. This TCR was sampled from a human donor in good health (CMV status not recorded). Some clones in this sample may be carry-over from other donors' samples. Sequenced material: CD8+ T cells from cultured PBMCs, taken from culture after CMV antigen stimulation. This CDR3 reads CATRLDPGELFF. CDR3 nucleotide sequence: TGTGCCACCCGACTGGATCCCGGGGAGCTGTTTTTT.